This T cell receptor beta chain was observed in a study of blood T cell repertoires in COVID-19. In the study overall: The cDNA or gDNA used as material had been derived from T cells, B-cell-depleted T cells, or PBMCs.

Clones were sequenced by immunoSEQ multiplex PCR, and TCRdb holds only the in-frame ones, with some missing. The sample yields about 400,000 clones, about 89% seen once. The CDR3 runs to 18 residues. The specimen was peripheral blood. The V gene is TRBV21-1, the J gene TRBJ1-5; TRBD1 is the table's D call, not checked against the DNA. TRBV21-1 is classified as a pseudogene. This TCR came from a woman between 25 and 40 years old with acute or convalescent COVID-19. This chain's CDR3 is CASSKGTALRRGNQPQHF. The CDR3 nucleotides are TGTGCCAGCAGCAAGGGGACAGCACTACGAAGGGGGAATCAGCCCCAGCATTTT.